The entry below describes one T cell receptor beta chain. This sample is drawn from a study of shared T cell receptors in the human thymus. The repertoire was sequenced with immunoSEQ multiplex PCR; TCRdb's copy has only in-frame clones and lacks some. The sample shows just under 550,000 clones, approximately 78% of them seen only once. The germline CDR1 and CDR2 sequences are DFQATT and SNEGSKA (reference sequence). V was clipped by 6 bases and J by 8 bases, with 8 bases between them. There are 10 residues in the CDR3. Separately, the same data were catalogued under a study of human thymus T cells. That work adds: The donor group consisted of healthy Finnish infants who were having corrective surgery for congenital heart defects. Surgeons resected thymus tissue during corrective heart surgery. In thymic and blood repertoires alike, V and J usage looked biased. Unrelated people showed highly overlapping thymic repertoires, related research reported.

The receptor was isolated from a boy under two years old with a congenital heart defect. Sequencing was carried out using thymocytes. V usage is TRBV20-1 and J usage is TRBJ2-1; D remains unclear. CDR3 loop: CSAHVHEQFF. Here the CDR3 DNA reads TGCAGTGCCCATGTTCATGAGCAGTTCTTC.